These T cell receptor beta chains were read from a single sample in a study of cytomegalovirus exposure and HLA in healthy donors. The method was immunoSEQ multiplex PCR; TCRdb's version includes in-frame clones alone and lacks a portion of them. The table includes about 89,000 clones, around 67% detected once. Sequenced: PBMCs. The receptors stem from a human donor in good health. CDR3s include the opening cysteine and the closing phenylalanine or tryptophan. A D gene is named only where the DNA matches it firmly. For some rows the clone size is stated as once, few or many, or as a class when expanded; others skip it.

TGTGCCAGCAGCCCGGAGTGGTCGTCGGGCTATGGCTACACCTTC CASSPEWSSGYGYTF - TRBJ1-2 TRBV5-6 15 once
TGTGCCAGCAGCAAACGATACAGGGACAACTCTGGGGCCAACGTCCTGACTTTC CASSKRYRDNSGANVLTF - TRBJ2-6 TRBV7-3 18 few
TGTGCCAGCAGCCAAGCTCAGGGCTCTGGAAACACCATATATTTT CASSQAQGSGNTIYF - TRBJ1-3 TRBV4-2 15 -
TGTGCCAGCAGCATCAGGACAGGGGGCCTGCAGCCCCAGCATTTT CASSIRTGGLQPQHF TRBD1 TRBJ1-5 TRBV5-8 15 -
TGTGCCAGCCAACGTACCGGGCCAGGGGAAAAACTGTTTTTT CASQRTGPGEKLFF - TRBJ1-4 TRBV18 14 -
TGTGCCAGCAGGGACACAGGTGGGGTGAACACTGAAGCTTTCTTT CASRDTGGVNTEAFF - TRBJ1-1 TRBV6-5 15 -
TGTGCCAGCAGTGCCGACAGTTATGTCGGGGAGCTGTTTTTT CASSADSYVGELFF - TRBJ2-2 TRBV6-4 14 few
TGTGCCAGCAGCTTGAGGGCGGGGCCGACCTACGAGCAGTACTTC CASSLRAGPTYEQYF - TRBJ2-7 TRBV12-1 15 -
TGTGCCAGCTCACCGCGGGACAGTGGAGGTGAAGCTTTCTTT CASSPRDSGGEAFF TRBD1 TRBJ1-1 TRBV18 14 -
TGTGCCAGTAGTATCGCCGGGACAGGGGGCTATGGCTACACCTTC CASSIAGTGGYGYTF TRBD1 TRBJ1-2 TRBV19 15 few
TGTGCCAGTAACCCCAGAAGCAATCAGCCCCAGCATTTT CASNPRSNQPQHF - TRBJ1-5 TRBV19 13 -
TGTGCCTGGAGCGGGGATGGCCCTTTTAATGGCTACACCTTC CAWSGDGPFNGYTF - TRBJ1-2 TRBV30 14 few
TGTGCCAGCAGCACACGCACCGGGACATCCAGGTCAGAGACCCAGTACTTC CASSTRTGTSRSETQYF - TRBJ2-5 TRBV9 17 -
TGTGCCAGCAGTTTTTCCCTCGACGGGGTAATCTTAGCCAAAAACATTCAGTACTTC CASSFSLDGVILAKNIQYF - TRBJ2-4 TRBV28 19 -
TGCAGTGCTACCCCTCAGGAGACCCAGTACTTC CSATPQETQYF - TRBJ2-5 TRBV20-1 11 -
TGTGCCAGCAGAAGGAACAGGGCTGTGGATTCACCCCTCCACTTT CASRRNRAVDSPLHF - TRBJ1-6 TRBV2 15 few
TGTTCAACCAGGGATGGGGACAGGGCCTACGAGCAGTACTTC CSTRDGDRAYEQYF TRBD1 TRBJ2-7 TRBV15 14 -
TGTGCCAGCAGTTTTGGCCGGGACTCTGTTGGGGACAATGAGCAGTTCTTC CASSFGRDSVGDNEQFF - TRBJ2-1 TRBV5-4 17 -
TGTGCCAGCAGCTCGGACAGGGGATTCCAAGAGACCCAGTACTTC CASSSDRGFQETQYF TRBD1 TRBJ2-5 TRBV5-6 15 -
TGTGCCAGCAGCTCGGGACAGGGTCCTGAAAAACTGTTTTTT CASSSGQGPEKLFF TRBD1 TRBJ1-4 TRBV5-4 14 few
TGTGCCAGCAGTCGGGGGGGCCCCACAGATACGCAGTATTTT CASSRGGPTDTQYF TRBD2 TRBJ2-3 TRBV6-5 14 -
TGTGCCAGTAGTATAGGGGTCACAGGGGAGGATGAAAAACTGTTTTTT CASSIGVTGEDEKLFF TRBD1 TRBJ1-4 TRBV19 16 -
TGTGCCAGCAGCTTAGCGGGCAGGGCGAACACTGAAGCTTTCTTT CASSLAGRANTEAFF - TRBJ1-1 TRBV7-9 15 few
TGTGCCACCAGCAGAGGGACAGGGAGTCAAGAGACCCAGTACTTC CATSRGTGSQETQYF TRBD1 TRBJ2-5 TRBV15 15 -
TGTGCCAGCAGCAAAGCGGTGAGCGGGGGTACGCTGGGCGAGCAGTACTTC CASSKAVSGGTLGEQYF - TRBJ2-7 TRBV21-1 17 few
TGCGCCAGCAGCCAAGATGGCCCAGATTATGGCTACACCTTC CASSQDGPDYGYTF - TRBJ1-2 TRBV4-1 14 once
TGTGCCAGCAGCCTACAGTACAATGAGCAGTTCTTC CASSLQYNEQFF - TRBJ2-1 TRBV11-1 12 -
TGTGCCAGCAGCAAAGGAGCCCTAGCGGCGGGGGTAGCAGATACGCAGTATTTT CASSKGALAAGVADTQYF - TRBJ2-3 TRBV21-1 18 -
TGTGCCAGTAGTAGCCGGGTGGGACAGCACTACGAGCAGTACTTC CASSSRVGQHYEQYF TRBD1 TRBJ2-7 TRBV19 15 -
TGTGCCAGCGGGGACAGGGTTAATTCACCCCTCCACTTT CASGDRVNSPLHF TRBD1 TRBJ1-6 TRBV6-1 13 once
TGTGCCAGCAGCTTATACGGGGATGGTAGCTCCTACGAGCAGTACTTC CASSLYGDGSSYEQYF - TRBJ2-7 TRBV7-2 16 -
TGTGCCAGCAGCGTAGGGGCCAGAACGAACACCGGGGAGCTGTTTTTT CASSVGARTNTGELFF - TRBJ2-2 TRBV9 16 -
TGTGCCAGCAGTTACTCGAGCGGGAGTGAAGCTTTCTTT CASSYSSGSEAFF - TRBJ1-1 TRBV6-5 13 few
TGTGCCAGTAGCCCTACGGGGAATGAAAAACTGTTTTTT CASSPTGNEKLFF - TRBJ1-4 TRBV19 13 -
TGTGCCAGCAGCTTAGCCAGGGGTGGTGAGCAGTTCTTC CASSLARGGEQFF - TRBJ2-1 TRBV7-8 13 -
TGTGCCAGCAGCTTATCCAGGCCCAACTATGGCTACACCTTC CASSLSRPNYGYTF - TRBJ1-2 TRBV7-8 14 few
TGTGCCAGCAGTCTAGAAGCTACTAACTATGGCTACACCTTC CASSLEATNYGYTF - TRBJ1-2 TRBV6-4 14 -
TGTGCCAGCAGCTATAACGTGCGGTTGTACACTGAAGCTTTCTTT CASSYNVRLYTEAFF - TRBJ1-1 TRBV13 15 once
TGTGCCAGCAGTTACGAGGGGGCACGGATAGAAAAACTGTTTTTT CASSYEGARIEKLFF TRBD1 TRBJ1-4 TRBV6-5 15 few
TGTGCCAGCAGTTACCTCAGCGGGGGGCGCCACGAGCAGTACTTC CASSYLSGGRHEQYF TRBD2 TRBJ2-7 TRBV6-5 15 -
TGTGCCAGCAGCTTAGTCCGGACAGGGGATTATCTCAATTTT CASSLVRTGDYLNF TRBD1 TRBJ1-1 TRBV7-6 14 -
TGTGCCAGCAGCGCGCCGGGACAGGGCGGTTCTGGGGCCAACGTCCTGACTTTC CASSAPGQGGSGANVLTF TRBD1 TRBJ2-6 TRBV9 18 -
TGTGCCAGCAGCCAGGGACACAGTTTTCGCACCCAGTACTTC CASSQGHSFRTQYF - TRBJ2-5 TRBV27 14 -
TGTGCCAGCAGCGTAGTAGACCAGGGGGCGAGCAATGAGCAGTTCTTC CASSVVDQGASNEQFF TRBD1 TRBJ2-1 TRBV9 16 few
TGTGCCAGCACCAGAAGGAAGGGGGCGAGCAATCAGCCCCAGCATTTT CASTRRKGASNQPQHF TRBD1 TRBJ1-5 TRBV7-9 16 -
TGTGCCAGCACCAGAGGGGGGGGCAGGGCCTCCTACAATGAGCAGTTCTTC CASTRGGGRASYNEQFF - TRBJ2-1 TRBV13 17 -
TGTGCCAGCCGCAGCGGGGGAAGCTCCTACAATGAGCAGTTCTTC CASRSGGSSYNEQFF TRBD2 TRBJ2-1 TRBV6-5 15 once
TGTGCCAGCAGCTTGACTAGCGGGGGGACGGATACGCAGTATTTT CASSLTSGGTDTQYF TRBD2 TRBJ2-3 TRBV5-8 15 few
TGTGCCAGCAGCCTGGGACAGCTGAAATTCTATGGCTACACCTTC CASSLGQLKFYGYTF TRBD1 TRBJ1-2 TRBV7-8 15 -
TGCGCCAGCAGCTTGTCTGGCAGGGTCGGTTCCGGGGAGCTGTTTTTT CASSLSGRVGSGELFF - TRBJ2-2 TRBV5-1 16 -
TGTGCCAGCAGCCAAGTGTTAGCGGGGGGGGCTCTCTCTCCAGATACGCAGTATTTT CASSQVLAGGALSPDTQYF TRBD2 TRBJ2-3 TRBV4-2 19 few
TGCGCCAGCAGCCAAGATAGCGGTACAGATACGCAGTATTTT CASSQDSGTDTQYF - TRBJ2-3 TRBV4-3 14 -
TGTGCCTGGAGCCACCCGTTAGCACGAAATACGCAGTATTTT CAWSHPLARNTQYF - TRBJ2-3 TRBV30 14 -